The rows below give T cell receptor beta chains drawn from one sample of a study of blood T cell repertoires in COVID-19. Clones were read by immunoSEQ multiplex PCR, and TCRdb kept only the in-frame ones, dropping some. Among hundreds of thousands of clones, 70% to 90% were seen once, and the ten largest hold approximately 4.6%. Sequenced: PBMCs or T cells enriched from blood (not recorded which). These receptors all come from a man younger than 40 with acute COVID-19. Each CDR3 is given with its conserved first and last residue. D genes are given only for firm matches. Not every row has a clone size; where given, it reads once, few, many or a size class.

TRBV6-5	.	TRBJ2-3	.	CATRRGSTDTQYF	TGCGCCACCCGGCGAGGGAGCACAGATACGCAGTATTTT
TRBV10-3	.	TRBJ1-1	.	CAISEVGTEAFF	TGTGCCATCAGTGAGGTCGGCACTGAAGCTTTCTTT
TRBV24-1	.	TRBJ1-2	TRBD1	CATSDRGHGYTF	TGTGCCACCTCGGACAGGGGCCATGGCTACACCTTC
TRBV19	.	TRBJ1-5	TRBD1	CASREQGAWGNQPQHF	TGTGCCAGTAGGGAACAGGGGGCTTGGGGCAATCAGCCCCAGCATTTT
TRBV7-9	.	TRBJ1-1	.	CASTIPGMNTEAFF	TGTGCCAGCACCATCCCCGGGATGAACACTGAAGCTTTCTTT
TRBV2	.	TRBJ1-6	.	CASSSMLQGIGSPLHF	TGTGCCAGCAGTTCCATGTTACAGGGAATCGGCTCACCCCTCCACTTT
TRBV10-3	.	TRBJ2-1	TRBD2	CAILLAGPVNEQFF	TGTGCCATACTGTTAGCGGGACCTGTCAATGAGCAGTTCTTC
TRBV5-1	.	TRBJ2-7	.	CASSLDGTSYEQYF	TGCGCCAGCAGCCTAGACGGGACATCTTACGAGCAGTACTTC
TRBV18	.	TRBJ1-2	.	CASSPGADYGYTF	TGTGCCAGCTCGCCGGGAGCGGACTATGGCTACACCTTC
TRBV3-1/TRBV3-2	.	TRBJ1-2	.	CASSPPGGSGYTF	TGTGCCAGCAGTCCCCCGGGGGGCAGCGGCTACACCTTC
TRBV12-3/TRBV12-4	.	TRBJ1-2	.	CASTSSTGIGYTF	TGTGCCAGCACCTCGAGTACAGGGATTGGCTACACCTTC
TRBV6-5	.	TRBJ1-1	.	CASSFEGTEAFF	TGTGCCAGCAGTTTTGAGGGCACTGAAGCTTTCTTT
TRBV9	once	TRBJ2-1	TRBD2	CASSLSGGDYNEQFF	TGTGCCAGCAGCCTTAGCGGGGGGGACTACAATGAGCAGTTCTTC
TRBV9	once	TRBJ2-1	.	CASSPRFASNEQFF	TGTGCCAGCAGCCCTCGTTTTGCGAGCAATGAGCAGTTCTTC
TRBV27	.	TRBJ1-6	.	CASSFVGGDSPLHF	TGTGCCAGCAGTTTCGTGGGAGGGGATTCACCCCTCCACTTT
TRBV30	.	TRBJ1-6	.	CAWSVTREGRNSPLHF	TGTGCCTGGAGTGTTACGAGGGAGGGGAGGAATTCACCCCTCCACTTT
TRBV7-9	once	TRBJ2-1	.	CASSPYGGSYNEQFF	TGTGCCAGCAGCCCCTATGGGGGGTCCTACAATGAGCAGTTCTTC
TRBV5-1	few	TRBJ2-7	TRBD2	CASTPAGVVGEQYF	TGCGCCAGTACCCCAGCGGGGGTAGTTGGCGAGCAGTACTTC
TRBV24-1	.	TRBJ2-1	.	CATSDPRDEQFF	TGTGCCACCAGTGATCCTCGGGATGAGCAGTTCTTC
TRBV27	.	TRBJ2-2	.	CASSLGGGPGELFF	TGTGCCAGCAGTCTCGGCGGCGGCCCCGGGGAGCTGTTTTTT
TRBV6-5	.	TRBJ1-5	.	CASSPGVGQPQHF	TGTGCCAGCAGTCCAGGGGTCGGTCAGCCCCAGCATTTT
TRBV27	.	TRBJ1-1	.	CASSDTGRSAFF	TGTGCCAGCAGTGATACAGGGCGGTCGGCTTTCTTT
TRBV4-1	.	TRBJ1-3	.	CASSQDYPNTIYF	TGCGCCAGCAGCCAAGATTATCCGAACACCATATATTTT
TRBV2	.	TRBJ2-1	.	CASRATWAGEQFF	TGTGCCAGCAGAGCTACCTGGGCGGGTGAGCAGTTCTTC
TRBV6-4	many	TRBJ2-3	TRBD1	CASSDGTGGPDTQYF	TGTGCCAGCAGTGACGGGACAGGGGGCCCAGATACGCAGTATTTT
TRBV5-1	.	TRBJ2-1	TRBD2	CASRTTSGYNEQFF	TGCGCCAGCAGGACAACTAGCGGTTACAATGAGCAGTTCTTC
TRBV3-1/TRBV3-2	few	TRBJ2-2	TRBD1	CASSTFSTGGRAGELFF	TGTGCCAGCAGCACTTTTTCGACAGGGGGTAGAGCCGGGGAGCTGTTTTTT
TRBV5-1	.	TRBJ2-2	.	CATLTGPSGGELFF	TGCGCCACCTTGACAGGCCCATCCGGCGGGGAGCTGTTTTTT
TRBV6-5	once	TRBJ1-4	TRBD1	CASSFSPGTGKEKLFF	TGTGCCAGCAGTTTTTCTCCCGGGACAGGGAAAGAAAAACTGTTTTTT
TRBV27	.	TRBJ1-2	TRBD1	CASSSLSQKRGPGYGYTF	TGTGCCAGCAGTTCCCTCAGCCAGAAGAGGGGGCCAGGCTATGGCTACACCTTC
TRBV7-2	.	TRBJ1-3	.	CASSLGRDSGNTIYF	TGTGCCAGCAGCTTAGGACGGGACTCTGGAAACACCATATATTTT
TRBV6-5	.	TRBJ1-2	TRBD1	CASSLPGTDGYTF	TGTGCCAGCAGTTTACCCGGGACAGATGGCTACACCTTC
TRBV27	.	TRBJ2-5	TRBD1	CASSPTGGWETQYF	TGTGCCAGCAGTCCGACAGGGGGCTGGGAGACCCAGTACTTC
TRBV9	.	TRBJ2-2	.	CASSPGSWGGAGELFF	TGTGCCAGCAGCCCCGGGTCCTGGGGCGGCGCCGGGGAGCTGTTTTTT
TRBV9	few	TRBJ1-2	.	CASSVGGANYGYTF	TGTGCCAGCAGCGTAGGCGGAGCTAACTATGGCTACACCTTC
TRBV19	.	TRBJ1-1	TRBD1	CASLTGGGRTEAFF	TGTGCCAGTCTCACAGGGGGCGGTCGAACTGAAGCTTTCTTT